This T cell receptor beta chain was sequenced during a study of response to subunit inactivated influenza vaccine. Via MiXCR, TCRdb re-called the RT-PCR reads, giving one row per CDR3 protein. Of around 760,000 distinct CDR3 sequences detected, about 15% appear once; the ten largest clones hold approximately 6.5%. After removal of 6 bases from V and 2 bases from J, the junction contained 11 bases not matched to a gene. CDR1 is MGHRA, CDR2 YSYEKL, per germline. CDR3 size: 16 residues. Details on this clonotype: The antigen is not known.

Study-level points and caveats: Authors suggested few new T cells are recruited by each seasonal influenza vaccination.

This sequence joins TRBV4-1 and TRBJ2-5, with TRBD1 identical over 8 bases. The clonotype was recovered from a man aged 45-65 years who received an inactivated influenza vaccine. Sequencing was performed on PBMCs from blood, taken about 14 days before vaccination. Here the CDR3 DNA reads TGCGCCAGCAGTCTTTCCCCGGGACAGGCTCAAGAGACCCAGTACTTC. As protein: CASSLSPGQAQETQYF.